This T cell receptor (beta chain) comes out of a study of blood T cell repertoires in COVID-19. About the research overall: PBMCs, B-cell-depleted T cells, or T cells were the source of the cDNA or gDNA that made up the material.

Per the authors' pipeline: Amplification with reference gene primers provided the estimates of nucleated cell counts. Libraries were prepared by immunoSEQ multiplex PCR; TCRdb keeps only in-frame clonotypes and omits some of them. V, J and clone size derive from that table, while D and trimming were established from the DNA sequence. This table holds 77,000 or so clones, around 90% found once. J gave up 8 bases and V 3 bases, and 7 bases lay outside the gene matches. This CDR3 spans 17 amino acids. Germline CDR1 and CDR2: KGHDR and SFDVKD. The rearrangement uses TRBV24-1 and TRBJ2-1; 15 nucleotides agree with TRBD2. The receptor was derived from a man aged 50-60 years with active COVID-19. The sample consisted of peripheral blood. In DNA form, the CDR3 reads TGTGCCACCAGTGATCCCGGGACTAGCGGGAGGCTCGATGAGCAGTTCTTC. Protein: CATSDPGTSGRLDEQFF.